A single sample is the source of the 23 T cell receptor beta chains below, sequenced in a study of T cells after posttransplantation cyclophosphamide. Clones were sequenced by immunoSEQ multiplex PCR, and TCRdb holds only the in-frame ones, with some missing. The sample includes some 19,000 clones, roughly 70% of them seen just once. A marrow graft followed busulfan-fludarabine conditioning, with cyclophosphamide on days +3 and +4. The source material was PBMCs, sampled after an allogeneic stem cell transplant with post-transplant cyclophosphamide. The receptors were gathered from a male patient between 25 and 39 years old who received an allogeneic stem cell transplant from a related donor, was CMV-positive, and had acute GVHD only. Some T cells may be supplied by the graft donor.

The V call is TRBV2, the J call TRBJ2-1; TRBD2 aligns across 12 bases. Germline V gives CDR1 SNHLY, CDR2 FYNNEI. The trim removed 8 bases at V and 7 bases at J, leaving 6 bases unmatched. CDR3 length: 14 amino acids. The CDR3 loop reads CASDASGGENEQFF. In DNA form, the CDR3 reads TGTGCCAGCGACGCTAGCGGGGGGGAGAATGAGCAGTTCTTC.

The gene calls are TRBV9 and TRBJ2-5; 8 positions agree with TRBD2. Germline-derived CDR1 and CDR2 are SGDLS and YYNGEE. The J segment lost 5 bases and the V segment lost 5 bases, leaving 11 bases of the junction unmatched. CDR3 size: 15 residues. The CDR3 here is CASSYGRGGPETQYF. DNA for the CDR3: TGTGCCAGCAGTTACGGACGGGGGGGCCCGGAGACCCAGTACTTC.

The chain is built from TRBV30 and TRBJ2-3; D perhaps matches TRBD1 (5 bases). Germline lookup yields CDR1 GTSNPN and CDR2 SVGIG (reference sequence). CDR3 length: 14 residues. V was clipped by 0 bases and J by 0 bases, with 7 bases between them. The CDR3 DNA sequence: TGTGCCTGGAGTGTAGGGGTTAGCACAGATACGCAGTATTTT. Translation gives CAWSVGVSTDTQYF.

The chain has TRBV7-2 and TRBJ2-3, with no clear D. This CDR3 spans 14 amino acids. Trimming removed 4 bases at V and 4 bases at J, with 12 bases between. Germline-derived CDR1 and CDR2 are SGHTA and FQGNSA. CDR3 DNA sequence: TGTGCCAGCAGCTCCTGGGCCACACCAGATACGCAGTATTTT. Translating gives CASSSWATPDTQYF.

In its sample, this clone was seen once. This chain connects TRBV7-2 to TRBJ1-3; the D gene is possibly TRBD1 (5 bases). The germline CDR1 and CDR2 sequences are SGHTA and FQGNSA. Trimming cost V 1 base and J 0 bases, with 16 bases left between them. The CDR3 is made up of 18 amino acids. CDR3 in DNA: TGTGCCAGCAGCTTAGTTCCTCGCGGGACCCCCTCTGGAAACACCATATATTTT. Its translation is CASSLVPRGTPSGNTIYF.

The chain joins TRBV5-6 to TRBJ1-2, with a tentative D call TRBD1 (6 bases). V was trimmed by 3 bases and J by 4 bases, leaving 19 bases between them. CDR3 length equals 16 residues. CDR1 SGHDT and CDR2 YYEEEE come from the germline V gene. CDR3 in DNA: TGTGCCAGCAGCTGGGCCGGGGGGCGCGTCGGCTATGGCTACACCTTC. Amino acids: CASSWAGGRVGYGYTF.

The rearrangement joins TRBV19 to TRBJ1-4, with unresolved D. The ends were cut back, 6 bases at V and 4 bases at J, with 6 bases in the middle. Looked up from germline, CDR1 is LNHDA and CDR2 is SQIVND (reference sequence). The CDR3 runs 12 residues. The CDR3 region is CASSPYNEKLFF. For the CDR3, the DNA is TGTGCCAGTAGCCCCTATAATGAAAAACTGTTTTTT.

This clone has just one count. The chain recombines TRBV27 with TRBJ1-5, with D tentatively TRBD1 (5 bases). Between the trimmed V and J ends, which lost 6 bases and 0 bases, there was a span of 12 bases. The CDR3 covers 15 residues. Germline CDR1 and CDR2: MNHEY and SMNVEV (reference sequence). The chain's CDR3 is CASSLRQTSNQPQHF. CDR3 nucleotide sequence: TGTGCCAGCAGCCTCAGACAGACTAGCAATCAGCCCCAGCATTTT.

The DNA of the CDR3 is TGTGCCAGCAGCTTGGCCGGGACTCACGTGGAGTTCTTC. This gives the protein CASSLAGTHVEFF. The V call is TRBV7-8, the J call TRBJ2-1; D is possibly TRBD2 (6 bases). Germline-derived CDR1 and CDR2 are SGHVS and FQNEAQ. The CDR3 runs to 13 residues. Trimming pared 3 bases from V and 14 bases from J, leaving 17 bases between. Full variable domain (outside the CDR3, taken from reference TRBV7-8 and TRBJ2-1): GAGVSQSPRYKVAKRGQDVALRCDPISGHVSLFWYQQALGQGPEFLTYFQNEAQLDKSGLPSDRFFAERPEGSVSTLKIQRTQQEDSAVYLCASSLAGTHVEFFGPGTRLTVL.

The chain carries TRBV19 and TRBJ2-5, with 7 positions matching TRBD1. Germline CDR1 reads LNHDA; CDR2 reads SQIVND (reference sequence). With 7 bases clipped from V and 8 bases from J, the junction kept 13 bases outside the gene matches. This CDR3 comprises 14 residues. CDR3 sequence (DNA): TGTGCCAGTAACCCCGCCGGGGACAGAGTTACCCAGTACTTC. Encoded protein: CASNPAGDRVTQYF.

This clone has more than one count but fewer than ten. The V gene is TRBV7-9, the J gene TRBJ1-5; 7 positions match TRBD1. The CDR3 is 17 residues long. Per germline, CDR1 SEHNR and CDR2 FQNEAQ (reference sequence). Losses at the gene ends were 5 bases for V and 7 bases for J; bases not matched to a gene: 17. The DNA for the CDR3 is TGTGCCAGCAGCCCACTCCCCGACAGGGCGAACGGCCAGCCCCAGCATTTT. It codes for CASSPLPDRANGQPQHF. Variable domain in full (rest from reference TRBV7-9 and TRBJ1-5): DTGVSQNPRHKITKRGQNVTFRCDPISEHNRLYWYRQTLGQGPEFLTYFQNEAQLEKSRLLSDRFSAERPKGSFSTLEIQRTEQGDSAMYLCASSPLPDRANGQPQHFGDGTRLSIL.

This rearrangement joins TRBV11-3 to TRBJ2-2; unclear D gene. The length of the CDR3 is 14 residues. CDR1 and CDR2 (germline): SGHNT, YENEEA. Trimming cost V 3 bases and J 1 base, with 6 bases left between them. The CDR3 reads CASSFTGNTGELFF. The CDR3 region has the DNA TGTGCCAGCAGCTTTACGGGGAACACCGGGGAGCTGTTTTTT.

In this sample, this clone turned up a few times. The rearrangement uses TRBV7-8 and TRBJ2-7; TRBD2 matches at 7 bases. V was clipped by 0 bases and J by 2 bases; unmatched bases: 4. CDR1 and CDR2 (germline): SGHVS, FQNEAQ. This CDR3 spans 15 amino acids. This CDR3 is CASSLAHGLAYEQYF. CDR3 DNA: TGTGCCAGCAGCTTAGCGCACGGACTAGCCTACGAGCAGTACTTC.

This chain uses TRBV6-1 with TRBJ2-2; no clear D gene. From germline, CDR1 is MNHNS and CDR2 SASEGT. The CDR3 has 12 residues. V lost 6 bases to trimming and J lost 7 bases, with 9 bases between them. The CDR3 here is CASSRLFGELFF. The CDR3 nucleotides read TGTGCCAGCAGCCGACTTTTCGGGGAGCTGTTTTTT.

The chain carries TRBV11-2 and TRBJ2-7; unclear D gene. V was shortened by 4 bases and J by 0 bases, with 13 bases between the two germline ends. The germline V gene has CDR1 SGHAT and CDR2 FQNNGV. The CDR3 loop spans 15 amino acids. Written as DNA, the CDR3 is TGTGCCAGCAGCTCTCCCAGGAAGAGCTCCTACGAGCAGTACTTC. It codes for CASSSPRKSSYEQYF.

This clone has more than one count but fewer than ten. Other DNA sequences in the sample encode the same CDR3. The rearrangement uses TRBV6-5 and TRBJ2-5; the D gene is possibly TRBD2 (6 bases). The CDR3 is made up of 13 amino acids. Per germline, CDR1 MNHEY and CDR2 SVGAGI. V was clipped by 3 bases and J by 4 bases, with 9 bases between them. CDR3 loop: CASSYLGGETQYF. As DNA, the CDR3 is TGTGCCAGCAGTTATCTGGGAGGAGAGACCCAGTACTTC.

This chain links TRBV19 with TRBJ1-2; D unclear. V was trimmed by 0 bases and J by 6 bases, leaving 5 bases between them. CDR1 and CDR2 from the germline V gene are LNHDA and SQIVND (reference sequence). The CDR3 runs to 12 residues. In DNA, the CDR3 is TGTGCCAGTAGTATAGACCGTGATGGCTACACCTTC. The encoded protein is CASSIDRDGYTF.

The genes are TRBV19 and TRBJ2-3, with 12 bases lining up with TRBD2. V lost 4 bases, J lost 2 bases, and 4 bases stayed unmatched. Germline lookup yields CDR1 LNHDA and CDR2 SQIVND (reference sequence). The CDR3 runs 16 residues. The CDR3 DNA follows: TGTGCCAGTAGTAGGAGGACTAGCGGGGCCACAGATACGCAGTATTTT. Protein sequence: CASSRRTSGATDTQYF.

The chain combines TRBV4-1 with TRBJ2-5; D is unclear. The CDR3 has 15 amino acids. The germline gives CDR1 MGHRA, CDR2 YSYEKL. Trimming removed 0 bases from V and 0 bases from J, with 8 bases in between. In DNA form, the CDR3 reads TGCGCCAGCAGCCAAGAAGACATGAACCAAGAGACCCAGTACTTC. Encoded protein: CASSQEDMNQETQYF.

The chain couples TRBV5-1 to TRBJ2-2, with TRBD2 matching over 9 bases. This CDR3 contains 17 residues. V was pared by 4 bases and J by 6 bases, with 13 bases of the junction left unmatched. Per germline, CDR1 SGHRS and CDR2 YFSETQ. In nucleotides, the CDR3 is TGCGCCAGCAGCGGAATAACCGGGACTAGCATTCCCGGGGAGCTGTTTTTT. The encoded protein is CASSGITGTSIPGELFF.

Written as DNA, the CDR3 is TGTGCCAGCTCACTAAGCGGGGGCACAGATACGCAGTATTTT. It encodes CASSLSGGTDTQYF. This rearrangement joins TRBV18 to TRBJ2-3; 7 positions match TRBD2. Germline CDR1 KGHSH, CDR2 LQKENI. Losses at the gene ends were 4 bases for V and 1 base for J; bases not matched to a gene: 2. This CDR3 is built from 14 residues.

The V and J genes are TRBV4-2 and TRBJ1-1, with 7 bases fitting TRBD1. V lost 1 base and J lost 1; bases outside the gene matches: 9. The CDR3 spans 17 residues. The V gene's germline CDR1 is LGHNA and CDR2 YNFKEQ. For the CDR3, the DNA is TGTGCCAGCAGCCAAGGTTCCACAGGGGACAAGAACACTGAAGCTTTCTTT. This translates into CASSQGSTGDKNTEAFF.

This clone was seen at least ten times. This rearrangement joins TRBV28 to TRBJ1-2; TRBD1 agrees at 8 bases. V was pared by 5 bases and J by 4 bases, with 3 bases of the junction left unmatched. Germline V lookup: CDR1 MDHEN, CDR2 SYDVKM. The CDR3 spans 13 residues. Here the CDR3 reads CASSRGTGYGYTF. The CDR3 nucleotides read TGTGCCAGCAGTCGCGGGACAGGCTATGGCTACACCTTC.